A few counts support the clone carrying this TCR beta chain. Its antigen is as yet unknown. The data were obtained in a study of CD8+ T cells in alopecia areata. Study-wide results and caveats: Uncertainty remains about how baseline CD8+ expansion links to response, with one nonresponder.

Looked up from germline, CDR1 is MGHRA and CDR2 is YSYEKL. There are 16 residues in the CDR3. The ends lost 3 bases at V and 4 bases at J; junction bases unmatched: 7. RNA extraction was followed by reverse transcription into cDNA, which acted as the sequencing template. The data were produced by immunoSEQ multiplex PCR, yet TCRdb's version contains in-frame clones alone and is incomplete. This table holds around 200,000 clones, around 60% found once. The treatment was: oral pan-JAK inhibitor, 5-10 mg twice daily. This chain uses TRBV4-1 with TRBJ2-1; 9 bases agree with TRBD1. The input for sequencing was CD8+ T cells sorted from blood, taken at week 24, from a patient treated with tofacitinib. The sequence came from a human donor with alopecia areata. CDR3 sequence: CASSQTGTGKYNEQFF. CDR3 bases: TGCGCCAGCAGCCAGACCGGGACAGGGAAATACAATGAGCAGTTCTTC.